This T cell receptor beta chain was identified in a study of STAT3 mutations in large granular lymphocyte leukemia. General study points: Every T-cell large granular lymphocyte leukemia patient had at least one immunodominant TCR beta clonotype.

Germline-derived CDR1 and CDR2 are SGHVS and FQNEAQ. This CDR3 has 14 amino acids. Between the trimmed V and J ends, which lost 1 base and 5 bases, there was a span of 12 bases. The method was immunoSEQ multiplex PCR; TCRdb's version includes in-frame clones alone and lacks a portion of them. Here the sample spans approximately 5,700 clones, about three quarters being singletons. With regard to this clone: As yet, its antigen is unknown.

Sequenced input: peripheral blood mononuclear cells. V usage is TRBV7-8 and J usage is TRBJ2-7; D unclear. The origin of this receptor is a man aged 35-49 years with T-cell large granular lymphocyte leukemia. Some clones in this sample may be carry-over from other donors' samples. CDR3 DNA: TGTGCCAGCAGCTTAGACTATCCTGGGGACGAGCAGTACTTC. Translation gives CASSLDYPGDEQYF. The entire variable domain, with the rest obtained from reference TRBV7-8 and TRBJ2-7, is as follows: GAGVSQSPRYKVAKRGQDVALRCDPISGHVSLFWYQQALGQGPEFLTYFQNEAQLDKSGLPSDRFFAERPEGSVSTLKIQRTQQEDSAVYLCASSLDYPGDEQYFGPGTRLTVT.